This T cell receptor (beta chain) was identified during a study of naive and memory T cell subsets. Study-level results: Each distinct alpha or beta sequence counts as one clonotype. Especially in CD8 cells, naive repertoires contained a few larger clonotypes, possibly CD45RA-re-expressing memory cells.

Cells stained for CD3, CD4, CD8, CD45RA, CD27 and viability were sorted into four CD45RA/CD27 subsets. The beta constant-region primer was an equimolar mix of two oligonucleotides covering TRBC1 and TRBC2. Four rounds of PCR amplified the ligated cDNA using nested alpha and beta constant-region primers plus SP2. Via MiXCR, TCRdb re-called the UMI-ligation and nested PCR reads, giving one row per CDR3 protein. Of around 83,000 distinct CDR3 sequences in the sample, approximately 11% were seen once. Germline lookup yields CDR1 SGHTA and CDR2 FQGNSA. V was pared by 4 bases and J by 2 bases, with 11 bases between. The CDR3 loop spans 14 amino acids. This clonotype was seen ten or more times. As yet, its antigen is unknown.

V and J are TRBV7-2 and TRBJ1-2, with D perhaps TRBD1 (5 bases). The specimen sequenced was naive CD4+ T cells from blood. The origin of this receptor is a human donor in good health. The CDR3 region is CASSSTALNYGYTF. The CDR3 bases are TGTGCCAGCAGCTCGACAGCTCTGAACTATGGCTACACCTTC.